Described below is a single TCR beta chain sequence and its context. This record comes from a study of blood T cell repertoires in COVID-19. On the study more broadly: Specimens from acute and convalescent COVID-19 originated in the United States, Italy and Spain.

The V end lost 3 bases, the J end lost 0 bases, and 9 bases lay between the germline ends. The CDR3 covers 14 residues. CDR1 and CDR2 (germline): DFQATT, SNEGSKA (reference sequence). Profiling relied on immunoSEQ multiplex PCR, and the TCRdb table lists in-frame clones only, not all of them. The sample has 150,000 to 200,000 clones, 75% to 85% seen once; the top ten hold around 10%. The Seattle patients joined while their infection was active and were tracked longitudinally afterward. The sequenced sample was peripheral blood. The chain couples TRBV20-1 to TRBJ1-5; D is uncertain. The clonotype was recovered from a woman between 40 and 50 years old with COVID-19, enrolled during active disease. CDR3 sequence (DNA): TGCAGTGCTAGTCCCCGTCGTAGCAATCAGCCCCAGCATTTT. It encodes CSASPRRSNQPQHF.